This is a list of T cell receptor beta chains from one sample in a study of T cell repertoires in cytomegalovirus infection. TCRdb used MiXCR to reprocess the reads, holding one entry per CDR3 protein. The repertoire includes fewer than 350,000 distinct CDR3 sequences, 9.5% of them detected once, and approximately 4.7% sits in the top ten. Sequenced input: PBMCs. The source of these receptors is a human donor in good health (CMV status not recorded). Some clones in this sample may be carry-over from other donors' samples. The CDR3 runs from the conserved cysteine through the conserved F or W. Fields, in order: clone size, J gene, CDR3 length, D gene, V gene, CDR3 DNA, CDR3 protein. D genes are given only for firm matches. Size is omitted from some rows. Given values are once, few, many or a class for expanded clones.

few	TRBJ2-1	14	NA	TRBV6-2/TRBV6-3	TGTGCCAGCACCCTTTTATATTCCTACAATGAGCAGTTCTTC	CASTLLYSYNEQFF
few	TRBJ2-2	13	NA	TRBV29-1	TGCAGCGTTGGACAGATAGGCACCGGGGAGCTGTTTTTT	CSVGQIGTGELFF
many	TRBJ2-5	12	NA	TRBV19	TGTGCCAGTACCGGGATCGGAGAGACCCAGTACTTC	CASTGIGETQYF
few	TRBJ2-1	16	TRBD1	TRBV6-6	TGTGCCAGCAGTTGGACCGGGACAGGGAGCTACAATGAGCAGTTCTTC	CASSWTGTGSYNEQFF
few	TRBJ2-3	14	NA	TRBV6-5	TGTGCCAGCAGTTGGGACACTAGCACAGATACGCAGTATTTT	CASSWDTSTDTQYF
many	TRBJ1-1	17	NA	TRBV7-9	TGTGCCAGCAGCCCGATTATGGGCTCGGTGGGGAACACTGAAGCTTTCTTT	CASSPIMGSVGNTEAFF
many	TRBJ1-1	13	NA	TRBV6-1	TGTGCCAGCAAACCCCTTTGGGACACTGAAGCTTTCTTT	CASKPLWDTEAFF
NA	TRBJ2-5	15	NA	TRBV20-1	TGCAGTGCTAGACTCACAGGGGGAGGGAAAGAGACCCAGTACTTC	CSARLTGGGKETQYF
many	TRBJ2-3	16	TRBD2	TRBV28	TGTGCCAGCAGTTCCCGGGTAGCGGGAAATACAGATACGCAGTATTTT	CASSSRVAGNTDTQYF
few	TRBJ1-1	14	NA	TRBV28	TGTGCCAGCAGTCAACAGGCGGTGAACACTGAAGCTTTCTTT	CASSQQAVNTEAFF
many	TRBJ2-7	15	TRBD2	TRBV15	TGTGCCACCACTCCCGGGGGAGGGAGGGACTACGAGCAGTACTTC	CATTPGGGRDYEQYF
NA	TRBJ2-5	15	TRBD2	TRBV27	TGTGCCAGCAGACGACCCGGCAACGGGGGGGAGACCCAGTACTTC	CASRRPGNGGETQYF
NA	TRBJ1-1	14	TRBD1	TRBV24-1	TGTGCCACCAGACGGACAGGGACCAACACTGAAGCTTTCTTT	CATRRTGTNTEAFF
many	TRBJ1-1	14	TRBD1	TRBV11-1	TGTGCCAGCAGCCCGGGACAGGGAACCCCTGAAGCTTTCTTT	CASSPGQGTPEAFF
few	TRBJ2-3	16	TRBD2	TRBV3-1	TGTGCCAGCAGCCCCGGGACTAGCGGGCTCACAGATACGCAGTATTTT	CASSPGTSGLTDTQYF
many	TRBJ2-1	15	NA	TRBV6-1	TGTGCCAGCAGTTCCCGGGACTACCAGGGGAATGAGCAGTTCTTC	CASSSRDYQGNEQFF
NA	TRBJ1-1	13	NA	TRBV19	TGTGCCAGTATCATGGGCAGGACTGGTGAAGCTTTCTTT	CASIMGRTGEAFF
few	TRBJ2-1	15	TRBD2	TRBV27	TGTGCCAGCAGTTTTAAGCGGGGGGGCCGCAATGAGCAGTTCTTC	CASSFKRGGRNEQFF
NA	TRBJ2-1	20	NA	TRBV6-5	TGTGCCAGCAGTGACCGCTTTTTCGGGGCTAGCCGTGTTACCTACAATGAGCAGTTCTTC	CASSDRFFGASRVTYNEQFF
NA	TRBJ2-5	18	NA	TRBV19	TGTGCCAGTAGTAGAAGGCGCGCGGCCGGGAGTAGGCAGGAGACCCAGTACTTC	CASSRRRAAGSRQETQYF
many	TRBJ1-5	17	NA	TRBV7-2	TGTGCCAGCAGCTTAGGAGGGACCCGAAGGGGCGATCAGCCCCAGCATTTT	CASSLGGTRRGDQPQHF
many	TRBJ2-2	15	NA	TRBV10-2	TGCGCCAGCACCGTAGGAGGGGGCAGGACCGGGGAGCTGTTTTTT	CASTVGGGRTGELFF
NA	TRBJ2-1	13	NA	TRBV11-2	TGTGCCAGCAGCCCCATCGTAAGAGCGGAGCAGTTCTTC	CASSPIVRAEQFF